Below, one T cell receptor beta chain is given with its context. This sample is part of a study of blood T cell repertoires in COVID-19. As for the study in general: Material from acute and convalescent COVID-19 was sourced from the United States, Italy and Spain. PBMCs, B-cell-depleted T cells, or T cells were the source of the cDNA or gDNA that made up the material.

The V gene lost 3 bases and the J gene lost 8 bases, with 11 bases spanning the gap. The CDR3 runs to 13 residues. Per the germline V gene, CDR1 is GTSNPN and CDR2 is SVGIG (reference sequence). Original processing methods: The assay estimated nucleated cells by amplifying reference gene primers. Assay used: immunoSEQ multiplex PCR; TCRdb lists only in-frame clones, some missing. The V and J calls and the clone size are those of that table, but D and trimming were determined from the DNA. The sample lists 210,000 or so clones, around 80% occurring once. This receptor was identified in a woman older than 75 with acute or convalescent COVID-19. Sequenced sample: peripheral blood. The chain uses TRBV30 and TRBJ1-6, with TRBD1 as a possible D gene (6 bases). CDR3: CAWSGQNYSPLHF. DNA of the CDR3: TGTGCCTGGAGCGGACAGAATTATTCACCCCTCCACTTT.